This is a list of T cell receptor beta chains from one sample in a study of quantifying T cell responses using KT2 cells. TCRdb reanalysed the UMI-ligation and nested PCR reads using MiXCR and keeps one entry per CDR3 protein. The sample lists 40,000 to 50,000 distinct CDR3 sequences, about 18% seen once, with roughly two fifths in the top ten. Material for sequencing was PBMCs spiked with cells of the T cell clone KT2. Every receptor here comes from a human donor. Each CDR3 is given with its conserved first and last residue. The D gene is left open where the match is weak. Clone size is stated in some rows and not others, as once, few, many or a class when expanded.

D gene	clone size	V gene	J gene	CDR3 DNA	CDR3 protein
.	few	TRBV6-5	TRBJ1-6	TGTGCCAGCAGCGGACAGCGCGGTAATTCACCCCTCCACTTT	CASSGQRGNSPLHF
TRBD1	.	TRBV4-3	TRBJ2-7	TGCGCCAGCAGCCAAGGCCTCACAGGGGGTTCCTACGAGCAGTACTTC	CASSQGLTGGSYEQYF
.	.	TRBV10-3	TRBJ2-7	TGTGCCATCAGTGAAGCGTACGAGCAGTACTTC	CAISEAYEQYF
.	.	TRBV11-2	TRBJ2-1	TGTGCCAGCAGCTTAGACCGCAGAACGCATGAGCAGTTCTTC	CASSLDRRTHEQFF
.	few	TRBV11-3	TRBJ1-6	TGTGCCAGCAGCTTAGGTGATTCACCCCTCCACTTT	CASSLGDSPLHF
.	few	TRBV7-2	TRBJ2-3	TGTGCCAGCAGCTTATGGCTAGATACGCAGTATTTT	CASSLWLDTQYF
TRBD2	few	TRBV20-1	TRBJ2-1	TGCAGTGCTAGATCCCCCGGGACTAGCGGGGGAAATGAGCAGTTCTTC	CSARSPGTSGGNEQFF
.	few	TRBV9	TRBJ2-1	TGTGCCAGCAGCGGGAGGTTCTCCTACAATGAGCAGTTCTTC	CASSGRFSYNEQFF
.	.	TRBV2	TRBJ1-4	TGTGCCAGCACTAGAGGAGAGGAAAAACTGTTTTTT	CASTRGEEKLFF
TRBD1	few	TRBV7-2	TRBJ2-7	TGTGCCAGCAGCTCAAGGGACAGGGGAAGCCACGAGCAGTACTTC	CASSSRDRGSHEQYF
TRBD1	few	TRBV20-1	TRBJ1-6	TGCAGTGCTAGAGTTGGGACAGGGGGCAGGGCCTATAATTCACCCCTCCACTTT	CSARVGTGGRAYNSPLHF
.	few	TRBV30	TRBJ2-3	TGTGCCTGGAGTATAGGGGATACGCAGTATTTT	CAWSIGDTQYF
TRBD2	few	TRBV12-3/TRBV12-4	TRBJ2-5	TGTGCCAGCAGTCTAGTCGGGAGGGAGACCCAGTACTTC	CASSLVGRETQYF
TRBD1	many	TRBV15	TRBJ2-1	TGTGCCACCAGCATCCGACAGGGTAATCGCTATGAGCAGTTCTTC	CATSIRQGNRYEQFF
.	.	TRBV4-1	TRBJ1-4	TGCGCCAGCAGCCAAGGCCAGGGAAATGAAAAACTGTTTTTT	CASSQGQGNEKLFF